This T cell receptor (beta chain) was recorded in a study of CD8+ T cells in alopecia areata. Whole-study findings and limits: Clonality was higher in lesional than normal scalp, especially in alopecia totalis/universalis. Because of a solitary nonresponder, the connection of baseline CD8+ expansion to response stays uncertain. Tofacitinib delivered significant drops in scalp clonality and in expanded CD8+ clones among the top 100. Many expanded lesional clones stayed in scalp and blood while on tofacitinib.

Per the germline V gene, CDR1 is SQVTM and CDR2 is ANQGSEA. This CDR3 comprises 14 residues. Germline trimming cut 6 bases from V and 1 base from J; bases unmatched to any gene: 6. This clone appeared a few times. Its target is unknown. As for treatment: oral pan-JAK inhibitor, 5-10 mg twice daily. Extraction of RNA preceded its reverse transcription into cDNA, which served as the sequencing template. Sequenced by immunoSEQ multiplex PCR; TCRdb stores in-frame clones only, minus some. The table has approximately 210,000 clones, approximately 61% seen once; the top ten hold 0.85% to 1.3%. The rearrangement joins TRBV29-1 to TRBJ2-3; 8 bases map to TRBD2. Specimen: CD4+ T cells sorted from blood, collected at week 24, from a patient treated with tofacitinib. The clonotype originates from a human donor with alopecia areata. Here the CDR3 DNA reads TGCAGCGTCCTAACTAGCGGAGGCACAGATACGCAGTATTTT. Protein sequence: CSVLTSGGTDTQYF.